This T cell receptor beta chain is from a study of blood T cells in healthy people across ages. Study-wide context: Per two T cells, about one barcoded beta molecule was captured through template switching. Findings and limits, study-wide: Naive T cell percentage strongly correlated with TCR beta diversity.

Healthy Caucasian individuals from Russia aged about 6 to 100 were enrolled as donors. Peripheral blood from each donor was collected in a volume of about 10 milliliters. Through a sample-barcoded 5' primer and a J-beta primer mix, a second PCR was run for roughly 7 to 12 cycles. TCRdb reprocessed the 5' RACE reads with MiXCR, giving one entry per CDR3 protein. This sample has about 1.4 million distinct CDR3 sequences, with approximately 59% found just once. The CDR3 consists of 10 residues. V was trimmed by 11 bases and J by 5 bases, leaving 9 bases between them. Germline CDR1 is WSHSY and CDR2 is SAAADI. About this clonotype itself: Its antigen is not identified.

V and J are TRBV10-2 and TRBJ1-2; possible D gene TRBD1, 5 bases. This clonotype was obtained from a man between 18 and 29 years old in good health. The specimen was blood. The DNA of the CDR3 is TGCGCCGGGACTCGATATGGCTACACCTTC. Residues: CAGTRYGYTF.